A selection of T cell receptor beta chains follows, all from one sample in a study of high-grade serous ovarian cancer treatment subgroups. Profiling relied on immunoSEQ multiplex PCR, and the TCRdb table lists in-frame clones only, not all of them. The table shows about 8,500 clones, with 76% occurring only once. The material sequenced was tumor tissue. The receptors stem from a human donor with high-grade serous ovarian cancer. Each CDR3 is given with its conserved first and last residue. D genes are given only for firm matches. Expanded clones get a size class; other rows say once, few or many, or leave the size out.

j_gene: TRBJ2-6
abundance: NA
d_gene: TRBD1
v_gene: TRBV15
CDR3aa: CATSRRIQGARARGANVLTF
CDR3nt: TGTGCCACCAGCAGACGGATACAGGGGGCCAGGGCGAGAGGGGCCAACGTCCTGACTTTC

j_gene: TRBJ1-5
abundance: NA
d_gene: NA
v_gene: TRBV5-6
CDR3aa: CASSPGTSNQPQHF
CDR3nt: TGTGCCAGCAGTCCGGGTACGAGCAATCAGCCCCAGCATTTT

j_gene: TRBJ2-7
abundance: once
d_gene: TRBD2
v_gene: TRBV19
CDR3aa: CASSILAGESYEQYF
CDR3nt: TGTGCCAGTAGTATTCTAGCGGGGGAATCCTACGAGCAGTACTTC

j_gene: TRBJ2-4
abundance: NA
d_gene: NA
v_gene: TRBV7-8
CDR3aa: CASSFPDGGLAKNIQYF
CDR3nt: TGTGCCAGCAGCTTCCCTGACGGGGGGCTAGCCAAAAACATTCAGTACTTC

j_gene: TRBJ2-5
abundance: NA
d_gene: TRBD2
v_gene: TRBV9
CDR3aa: CASSGGGTSAETQYF
CDR3nt: TGTGCCAGCAGCGGGGGTGGGACTAGCGCGGAGACCCAGTACTTC

j_gene: TRBJ2-3
abundance: NA
d_gene: NA
v_gene: TRBV5-1
CDR3aa: CASSLGWAAVGTDTQYF
CDR3nt: TGCGCCAGCAGCTTGGGGTGGGCGGCTGTGGGCACAGATACGCAGTATTTT

j_gene: TRBJ2-2
abundance: few
d_gene: TRBD1
v_gene: TRBV13
CDR3aa: CASSSLPGTVNTGELFF
CDR3nt: TGTGCCAGCAGCTCCTTACCCGGGACAGTGAACACCGGGGAGCTGTTTTTT

j_gene: TRBJ1-1
abundance: few
d_gene: NA
v_gene: TRBV29-1
CDR3aa: CSVGSLGRITEAFF
CDR3nt: TGCAGCGTTGGAAGCCTCGGGAGAATCACTGAAGCTTTCTTT

j_gene: TRBJ1-2
abundance: NA
d_gene: NA
v_gene: TRBV6-6
CDR3aa: CASSYSGDGYTF
CDR3nt: TGTGCCAGCAGTTACTCAGGGGATGGCTACACCTTC

j_gene: TRBJ1-5
abundance: NA
d_gene: TRBD1
v_gene: TRBV7-8
CDR3aa: CASSLGPGRGRNQPQHF
CDR3nt: TGTGCCAGCAGCTTAGGCCCCGGAAGGGGGCGAAATCAGCCCCAGCATTTT

j_gene: TRBJ2-3
abundance: NA
d_gene: TRBD1
v_gene: TRBV5-1
CDR3aa: CASSWDAGGGTDTQYF
CDR3nt: TGCGCCAGCAGCTGGGACGCAGGGGGCGGCACAGATACGCAGTATTTT

j_gene: TRBJ2-1
abundance: NA
d_gene: TRBD1
v_gene: TRBV19
CDR3aa: CASWGQFYNEQFF
CDR3nt: TGTGCCAGTTGGGGACAGTTTTACAATGAGCAGTTCTTC

j_gene: TRBJ1-3
abundance: NA
d_gene: TRBD1
v_gene: TRBV6-5
CDR3aa: CASSRGPGNTIYF
CDR3nt: TGTGCCAGCAGCAGGGGGCCTGGAAACACCATATATTTT

j_gene: TRBJ1-1
abundance: NA
d_gene: NA
v_gene: TRBV15
CDR3aa: CATSRDRQGTAEAFF
CDR3nt: TGTGCCACCAGCAGAGATCGCCAGGGAACGGCAGAAGCTTTCTTT

j_gene: TRBJ2-3
abundance: NA
d_gene: NA
v_gene: TRBV11-2
CDR3aa: CASSLVPGSTDTQYF
CDR3nt: TGTGCCAGCAGCTTAGTACCCGGGAGTACAGATACGCAGTATTTT

j_gene: TRBJ2-4
abundance: once
d_gene: NA
v_gene: TRBV6-6
CDR3aa: CASSPEGSLAKNIQYF
CDR3nt: TGTGCCAGCAGTCCGGAGGGGTCCCTAGCCAAAAACATTCAGTACTTC

j_gene: TRBJ2-3
abundance: NA
d_gene: NA
v_gene: TRBV2
CDR3aa: CASRGGWDTQYF
CDR3nt: TGTGCCAGCAGGGGGGGTTGGGATACGCAGTATTTT

j_gene: TRBJ2-7
abundance: once
d_gene: NA
v_gene: TRBV5-4
CDR3aa: CASSFRGAYEQYF
CDR3nt: TGTGCCAGCAGCTTCCGTGGGGCCTACGAGCAGTACTTC